This TCR beta chain appears in the sequencing data of a study of cytomegalovirus exposure and HLA in healthy donors. Study-wide background: Inside one of the first data releases sat 80 million to 95 million unique TCRs taken from HLA-typed donors. The study's findings and limits: A cluster of highly shared sequence variants was likely a sequencing artifact. Previous analysis showed most TCR beta V segments were productive about 87% or about 30% of the time.

The PCR ran on 60 Vbeta and 13 Jbeta primers. The method was immunoSEQ multiplex PCR; TCRdb's version includes in-frame clones alone and lacks a portion of them. The table lists around 90,000 clones, around four fifths of them singletons. V was clipped by 11 bases and J by 4 bases; unmatched bases: 7. The CDR3 runs 13 residues. Germline V lookup: CDR1 MNHEY, CDR2 SVGAGI. Concerning this clone itself: Its matching antigen is unknown.

Specimen: PBMCs. The chain is built from TRBV6-5 and TRBJ1-4; 7 nucleotides agree with TRBD1. This TCR was recovered from a man aged 25-45 years in good health and CMV-seronegative. DNA for the CDR3: TGTGCCTCCCGGGACAGAGGTAATGAAAAACTGTTTTTT. It specifies CASRDRGNEKLFF.